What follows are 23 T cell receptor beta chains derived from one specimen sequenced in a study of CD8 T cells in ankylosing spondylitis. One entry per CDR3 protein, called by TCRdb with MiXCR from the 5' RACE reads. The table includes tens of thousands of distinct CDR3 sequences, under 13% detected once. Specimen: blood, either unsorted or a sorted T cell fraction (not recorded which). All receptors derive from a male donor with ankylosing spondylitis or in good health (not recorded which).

DNA of the CDR3: TGTGCCAGCAGTGAGAGGGGAGGGTTTGGTGGGTTCTTC. Its protein product is CASSERGGFGGFF. The genes are TRBV6-1 and TRBJ2-1; the match to TRBD2 covers 7 bases. The CDR3 covers 13 residues. The V segment lost 3 bases and the J segment 15 bases; nucleotides outside the gene matches: 11. CDR1 is MNHNS, CDR2 SASEGT, per germline.

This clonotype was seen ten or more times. In DNA form, the CDR3 reads TGTGCCAGCAGCCAGGGACAGGGAGGCGAGCAGTACTTC. This translates into CASSQGQGGEQYF. This chain links TRBV7-6 with TRBJ2-7; 9 bases are a match to TRBD1. The CDR3 has 13 amino acids. With V trimmed by 5 bases and J by 6 bases, 5 bases remained unmatched. Germline V lookup: CDR1 SGHVS, CDR2 FNYEAQ.

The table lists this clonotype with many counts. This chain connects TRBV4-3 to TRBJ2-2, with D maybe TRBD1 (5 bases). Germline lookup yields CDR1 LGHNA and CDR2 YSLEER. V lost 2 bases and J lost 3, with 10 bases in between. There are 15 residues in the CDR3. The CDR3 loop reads CASSQWSGHTGELFF. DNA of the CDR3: TGCGCCAGCAGCCAATGGTCAGGGCACACCGGGGAGCTGTTTTTT.

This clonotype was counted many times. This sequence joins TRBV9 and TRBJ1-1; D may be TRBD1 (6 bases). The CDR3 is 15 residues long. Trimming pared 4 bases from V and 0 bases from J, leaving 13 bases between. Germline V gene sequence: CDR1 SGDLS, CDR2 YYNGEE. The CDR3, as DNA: TGTGCCAGCAGCCCTGGACAGCTTATGAACACTGAAGCTTTCTTT. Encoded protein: CASSPGQLMNTEAFF. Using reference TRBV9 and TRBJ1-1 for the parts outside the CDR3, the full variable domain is DSGVTQTPKHLITATGQRVTLRCSPRSGDLSVYWYQQSLDQGLQFLIQYYNGEERAKGNILERFSAQQFPDLHSELNLSSLELGDSALYFCASSPGQLMNTEAFFGQGTRLTVV.

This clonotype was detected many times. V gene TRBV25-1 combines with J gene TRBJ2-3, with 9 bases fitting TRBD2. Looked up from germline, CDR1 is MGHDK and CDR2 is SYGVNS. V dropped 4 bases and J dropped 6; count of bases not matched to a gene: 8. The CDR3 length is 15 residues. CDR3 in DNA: TGTGCCAGCAGTGTAGGCGGGAGGGCCCGGGATACGCAGTATTTT. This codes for CASSVGGRARDTQYF. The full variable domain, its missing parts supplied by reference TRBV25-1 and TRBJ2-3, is EADIYQTPRYLVIGTGKKITLECSQTMGHDKMYWYQQDPGMELHLIHYSYGVNSTEKGDLSSESTVSRIRTEHFPLTLESARPSHTSQYLCASSVGGRARDTQYFGPGTRLTVL.

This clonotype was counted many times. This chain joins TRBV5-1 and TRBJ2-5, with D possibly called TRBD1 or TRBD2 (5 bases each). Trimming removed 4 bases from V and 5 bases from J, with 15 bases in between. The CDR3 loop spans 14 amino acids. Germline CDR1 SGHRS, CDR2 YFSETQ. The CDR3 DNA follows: TGCGCCAGCAGCGTGGGGGAGCTGATCGAGACCCAGTACTTC. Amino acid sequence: CASSVGELIETQYF.

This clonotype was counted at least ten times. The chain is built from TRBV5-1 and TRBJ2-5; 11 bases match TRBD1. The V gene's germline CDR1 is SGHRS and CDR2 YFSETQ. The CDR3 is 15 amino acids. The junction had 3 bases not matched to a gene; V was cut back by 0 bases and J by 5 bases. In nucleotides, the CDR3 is TGCGCCAGCAGCTTGGGGACAGGGGGCGCTGAGACCCAGTACTTC. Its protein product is CASSLGTGGAETQYF.

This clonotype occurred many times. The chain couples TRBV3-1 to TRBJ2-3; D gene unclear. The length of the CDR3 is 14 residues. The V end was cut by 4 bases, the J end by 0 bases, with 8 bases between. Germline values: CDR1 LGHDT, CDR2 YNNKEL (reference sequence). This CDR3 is CASSPRLSTDTQYF. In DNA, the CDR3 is TGTGCCAGCAGCCCAAGGTTAAGCACAGATACGCAGTATTTT.

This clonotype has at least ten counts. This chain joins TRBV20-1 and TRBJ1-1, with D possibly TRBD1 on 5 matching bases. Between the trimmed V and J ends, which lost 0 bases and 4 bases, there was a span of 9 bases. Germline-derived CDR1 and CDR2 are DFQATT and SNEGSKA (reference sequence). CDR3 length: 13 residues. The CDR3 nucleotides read TGCAGTGCTAGAGAACCCGGGGGCACTGAAGCTTTCTTT. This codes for CSAREPGGTEAFF.

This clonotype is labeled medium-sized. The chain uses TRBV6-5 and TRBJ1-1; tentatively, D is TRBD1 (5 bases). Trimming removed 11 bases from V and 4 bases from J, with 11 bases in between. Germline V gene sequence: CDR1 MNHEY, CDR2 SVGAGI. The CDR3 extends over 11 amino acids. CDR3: CASRGGTEAFF. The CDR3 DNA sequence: TGTGCCTCCCGGGGGGGCACTGAAGCTTTCTTT.

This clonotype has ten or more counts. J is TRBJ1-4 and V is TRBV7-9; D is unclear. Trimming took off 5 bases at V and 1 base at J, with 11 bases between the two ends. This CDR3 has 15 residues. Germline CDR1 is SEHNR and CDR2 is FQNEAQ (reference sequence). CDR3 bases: TGTGCCAGCAGCCTCAACAGCCTAACTAATGAAAAACTGTTTTTT. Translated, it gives CASSLNSLTNEKLFF.

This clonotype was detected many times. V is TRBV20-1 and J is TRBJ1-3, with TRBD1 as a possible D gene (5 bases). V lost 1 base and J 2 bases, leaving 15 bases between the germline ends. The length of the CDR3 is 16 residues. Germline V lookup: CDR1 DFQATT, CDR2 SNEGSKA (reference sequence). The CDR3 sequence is CSARGRAYGTGNTIYF. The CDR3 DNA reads TGCAGTGCTAGAGGCAGGGCGTATGGTACTGGAAACACCATATATTTT.

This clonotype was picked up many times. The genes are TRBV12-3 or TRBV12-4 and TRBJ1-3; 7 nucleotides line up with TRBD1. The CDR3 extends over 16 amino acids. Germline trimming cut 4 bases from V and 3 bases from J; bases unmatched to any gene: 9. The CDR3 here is CASSSPFDRVGNTIYF. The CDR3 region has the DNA TGTGCCAGCAGTTCTCCGTTCGACAGGGTTGGAAACACCATATATTTT.

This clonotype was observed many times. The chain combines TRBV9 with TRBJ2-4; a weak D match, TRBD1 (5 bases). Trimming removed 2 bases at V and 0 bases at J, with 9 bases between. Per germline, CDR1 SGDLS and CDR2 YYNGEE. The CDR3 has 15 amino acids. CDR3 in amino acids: CASSVTALAKNIQYF. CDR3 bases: TGTGCCAGCAGCGTGACAGCCCTAGCCAAAAACATTCAGTACTTC.

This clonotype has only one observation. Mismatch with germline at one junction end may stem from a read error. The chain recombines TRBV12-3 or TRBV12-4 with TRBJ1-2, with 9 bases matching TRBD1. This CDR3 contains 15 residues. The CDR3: CASSLGTGSNYGYTF. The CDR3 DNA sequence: TGTGCCAGCAGCTTAGGGACAGGGTCTAACTATGGCTACACCTTC.

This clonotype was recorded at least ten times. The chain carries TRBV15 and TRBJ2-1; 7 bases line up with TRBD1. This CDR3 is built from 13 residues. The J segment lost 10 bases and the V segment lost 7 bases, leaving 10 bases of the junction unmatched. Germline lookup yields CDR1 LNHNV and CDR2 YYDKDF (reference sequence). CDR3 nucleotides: TGTGCCACCATATCAGGGACAGTGGGCGAGCAGTTCTTC. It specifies CATISGTVGEQFF.

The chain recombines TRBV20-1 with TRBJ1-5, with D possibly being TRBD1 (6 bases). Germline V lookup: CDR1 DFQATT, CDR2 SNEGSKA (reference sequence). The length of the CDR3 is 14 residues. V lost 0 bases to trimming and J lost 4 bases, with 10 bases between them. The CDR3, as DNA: TGCAGTGCTAGAGATGGACAGCGGAATCAGCCCCAGCATTTT. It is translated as CSARDGQRNQPQHF.

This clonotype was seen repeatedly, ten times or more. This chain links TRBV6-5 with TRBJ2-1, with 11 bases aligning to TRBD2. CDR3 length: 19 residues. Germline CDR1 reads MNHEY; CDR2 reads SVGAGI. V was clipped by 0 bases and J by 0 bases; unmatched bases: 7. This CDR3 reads CASSYSGLAGQSSYNEQFF. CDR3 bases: TGTGCCAGCAGTTACTCCGGACTAGCGGGTCAAAGCTCCTACAATGAGCAGTTCTTC.

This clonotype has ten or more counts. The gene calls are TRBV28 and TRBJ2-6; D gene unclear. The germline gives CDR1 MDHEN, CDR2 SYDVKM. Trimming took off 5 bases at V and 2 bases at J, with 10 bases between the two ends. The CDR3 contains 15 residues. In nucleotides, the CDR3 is TGTGCCAGCAGTCCCCAGTACCCTGGGGCCAACGTCCTGACTTTC. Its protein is CASSPQYPGANVLTF.

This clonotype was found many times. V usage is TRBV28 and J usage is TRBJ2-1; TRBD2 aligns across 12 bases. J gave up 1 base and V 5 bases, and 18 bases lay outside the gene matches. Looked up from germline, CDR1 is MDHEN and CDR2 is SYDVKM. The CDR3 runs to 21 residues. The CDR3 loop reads CASSLRLAGDPQGWSYNEQFF. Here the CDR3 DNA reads TGTGCCAGCAGTCTGAGACTAGCGGGAGACCCACAGGGGTGGTCCTACAATGAGCAGTTCTTC.

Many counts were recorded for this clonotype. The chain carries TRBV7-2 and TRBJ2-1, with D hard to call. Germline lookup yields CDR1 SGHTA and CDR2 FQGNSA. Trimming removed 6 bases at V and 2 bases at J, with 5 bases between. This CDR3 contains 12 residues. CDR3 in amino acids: CASRLTYNEQFF. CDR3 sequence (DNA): TGTGCCAGCAGACTGACCTACAATGAGCAGTTCTTC.

DNA for the CDR3: TGCGCCAGCAGCCAAGCCCAAACAGGGACAGGAAACACCATATATTTT. As protein: CASSQAQTGTGNTIYF. The rearrangement uses TRBV4-3 and TRBJ1-3, with D tentatively TRBD1 (6 bases). There are 16 residues in the CDR3. V dropped 1 base and J dropped 4 bases, with 14 bases sitting between them. Germline CDR1 and CDR2: LGHNA and YSLEER.

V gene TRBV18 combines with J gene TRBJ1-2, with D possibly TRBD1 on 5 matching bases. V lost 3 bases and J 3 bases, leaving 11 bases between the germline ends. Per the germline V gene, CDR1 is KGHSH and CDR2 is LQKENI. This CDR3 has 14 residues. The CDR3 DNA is TGTGCCAGCTCACCCTCGACAGCTCACTATGGCTACACCTTC. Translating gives CASSPSTAHYGYTF. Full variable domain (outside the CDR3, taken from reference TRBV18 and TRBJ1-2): NAGVMQNPRHLVRRRGQEARLRCSPMKGHSHVYWYRQLPEEGLKFMVYLQKENIIDESGMPKERFSAEFPKEGPSILRIQQVVRGDSAAYFCASSPSTAHYGYTFGSGTRLTVV.